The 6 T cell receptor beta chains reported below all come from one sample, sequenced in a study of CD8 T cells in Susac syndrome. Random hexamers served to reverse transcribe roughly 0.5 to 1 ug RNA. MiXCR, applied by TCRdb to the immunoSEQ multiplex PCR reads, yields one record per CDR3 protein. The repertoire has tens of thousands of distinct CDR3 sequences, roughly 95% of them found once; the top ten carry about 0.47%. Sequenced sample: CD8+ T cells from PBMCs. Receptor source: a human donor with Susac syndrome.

Here the CDR3 reads CASSRREEPYNEQFF. DNA for the CDR3: TGTGCCAGCAGCCGAAGGGAAGAACCATACAATGAGCAGTTCTTC. The V call is TRBV12-3 or TRBV12-4, the J call TRBJ2-1, with D hard to call. This CDR3 is 15 amino acids long. Trimming removed 6 bases from V and 4 bases from J, with 16 bases in between.

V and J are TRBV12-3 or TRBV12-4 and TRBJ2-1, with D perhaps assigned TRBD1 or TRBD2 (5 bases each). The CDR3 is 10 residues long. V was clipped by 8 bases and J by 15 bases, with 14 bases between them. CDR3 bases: TGTGCCAGCTTCCGGGACGGGCTGTTCTTC. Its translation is CASFRDGLFF.

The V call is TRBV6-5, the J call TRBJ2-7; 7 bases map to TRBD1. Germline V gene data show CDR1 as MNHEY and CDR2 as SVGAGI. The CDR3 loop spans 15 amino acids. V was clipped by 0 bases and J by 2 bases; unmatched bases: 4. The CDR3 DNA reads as TGTGCCAGCAGTTACTCGGGGACAGCAGCCTACGAGCAGTACTTC. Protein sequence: CASSYSGTAAYEQYF.

The CDR3 spells CASSNRETYQETQYF. In nucleotides, the CDR3 is TGTGCCAGCTCAAACAGGGAGACGTACCAAGAGACCCAGTACTTC. The J gene is TRBJ2-5, the V gene TRBV18; perhaps TRBD1 as D (6 bases). CDR1 and CDR2 (germline): KGHSH, LQKENI. CDR3 length equals 15 residues. V was shortened by 5 bases and J by 0 bases, with 13 bases between the two germline ends.

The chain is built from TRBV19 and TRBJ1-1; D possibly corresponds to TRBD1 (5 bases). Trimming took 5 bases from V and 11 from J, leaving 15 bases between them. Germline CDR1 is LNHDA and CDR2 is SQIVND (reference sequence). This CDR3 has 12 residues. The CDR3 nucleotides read TGTGCCAGTAGTCGGGGGGGAGATGTGGCTTTCTTT. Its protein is CASSRGGDVAFF.

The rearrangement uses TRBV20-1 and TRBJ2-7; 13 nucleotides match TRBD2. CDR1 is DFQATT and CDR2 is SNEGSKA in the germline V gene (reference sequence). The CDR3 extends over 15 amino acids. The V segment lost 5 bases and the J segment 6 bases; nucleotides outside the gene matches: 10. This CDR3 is CSARSGTSGAVEQYF. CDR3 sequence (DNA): TGCAGTGCTCGCTCTGGGACTAGCGGGGCAGTCGAGCAGTACTTC.